This T cell receptor (beta chain) was identified in a study of radiation and T cells in renal cell carcinoma. Study context: Nephrectomy followed 15 Gy stereotactic body radiation by 4 weeks.

The study, taken as a whole, reports: Without pretreatment biopsies, baseline tumor clonotype presence was undetermined. Top tumor clonotypes rose in blood 2 weeks post-radiation, then contracted.

In regard to this clone: Its antigen is as yet unknown.

Time point of the sample: baseline pretreatment blood. This sample's treatment: 15 Gy SBRT to primary tumor, nephrectomy 4 weeks later. Blood was sampled at baseline, 2 weeks and 4 weeks after SBRT. Generated by immunoSEQ multiplex PCR, the TCRdb table keeps only in-frame clones and is missing some. The sample shows under 55,000 clones, 83% of them seen only once. The CDR3 has 15 amino acids. With 0 bases clipped from V and 4 bases from J, the junction kept 7 bases outside the gene matches. Germline V gene data show CDR1 as SGHRS and CDR2 as YFSETQ. This chain links TRBV5-1 with TRBJ2-7, with 7 bases identical to TRBD1. The receptor was derived from a woman in her 70s with renal cell carcinoma. The starting material was blood, obtained from a patient whose treatment included radiotherapy and nephrectomy. CDR3 residues: CASSLVTGVRYEQYF. The CDR3 nucleotides read TGCGCCAGCAGCTTGGTTACAGGGGTTAGATACGAGCAGTACTTC.